This T cell receptor (beta chain) was identified during a study of tumor and adjacent non-tumor tissue in lung cancer (dated by TCRdb to 2017 to 2018). Background for the entire study: Of the cohort, around 12 patients had adenocarcinoma, 2 had squamous cell carcinoma and 1 had small cell lung cancer. Among the roughly 15 patients, ages ranged from about 31 to 80 years, approximately 10 were men and 5 were women, and disease was TNM stage I to III. In total, sequencing yielded fewer than 150 million productive TCRbeta reads, which works out to an average of approximately 4 million reads per sample. Using bulk TCRbeta repertoires from around 14 lung cancer patients, the study set lung tumor tissue side by side with matched distant non-tumor lung tissue. For each patient, one tumor sample and one normal lung sample were taken, giving approximately 29 paired specimens that underwent TCRbeta CDR3 sequencing. Study-level results and caveats: Peripheral blood was not sequenced, so blood TCRbeta repertoires in these lung cancer patients were not examined. The methods do not name the sequencing platform or mention unique molecular identifiers. Significantly higher TCR diversity was found in younger patients, and higher tumor TCR diversity was associated with shorter overall and disease-free survival. Only around 16 patients were in the cohort, and the authors stated that larger samples and more detailed clinical data are needed. The top 100 clones made up a significantly larger cumulative share of the repertoire in normal lung than in tumor tissue. Significantly higher TCR diversity (inverse Simpson) was observed in tumor tissue than in normal lung tissue (around 450 vs 150, P = 0.0075, Mann-Whitney U test).

About this clonotype itself: What antigen it recognizes has not been identified. Its ends do not fully match the called genes, so a read error is possible.

Bulk unsorted tissue served as the source for RNA extraction, and RNA quality was assessed using a NanoDrop ND-1000 and an Agilent 2100. The normal lung samples consisted of distant non-tumor tissue collected more than 3 cm from the tumor edge. All donors had newly diagnosed lung cancer, had not received prior chemotherapy, and were admitted for thoracic surgery in China between August and November 2014. The study excluded patients who had received radiotherapy or chemotherapy before or who had another cancer at the same time. Pieces of surgical tissue measuring roughly 1-2.3 cm3 were kept in RNAlater solution and stored at -80 degrees C until use. The method behind the library was multiplex PCR. The sample was run on an Illumina HiSeq 2500. Following protocols modified from ARM-PCR, the researchers constructed TCRbeta libraries through three rounds of nested PCR with primers (Table S4). Before sequencing, PCR products of 200-500 bp were excised from the gel and purified with the QIAquick gel extraction kit. The authors processed their data as follows. Trimmomatic was used to clean the reads, FLASH merged the cleaned reads into complete CDR3 sequences, and MiTCR assigned the sequences to V(D)J germline segments. Clonal diversity was computed as the inverse Simpson's index with VDJtools. Productive reads were defined as in-frame sequences without a premature stop codon. Starting from the raw public reads, TCRdb applied fastp trimming at Q25, assembled clones with MiXCR and retained in-frame beta chains. A single entry per CDR3 protein holds the most common genes and DNA from its merged rows. The V and J calls were not made by the authors but by TCRdb's processing. Within this sample are some 100,000 distinct CDR3 sequences, with 65% of them counted one time only. Roughly 18% of the sample is held by the ten biggest clonotypes.

The CDR3 measures 12 amino acids from cysteine to phenylalanine. Only CDR3 DNA remains: 36 bases, in frame from the first base. Reading the germline V gene gives CDR1 SGHAT and CDR2 FQNNGV. The sequenced material came from distant non-tumor lung tissue. Recombination joined TRBV11-2 with TRBJ1-1, with TRBD1 identical over 8 junction bases. This receptor was taken from a man in his thirties or forties with non-small cell lung cancer. The CDR3 has the sequence CASSPDRVLTSF. The nucleotides are TGTGCAAGCAGCCCGGACAGGGTATTAACTTCCTTT.